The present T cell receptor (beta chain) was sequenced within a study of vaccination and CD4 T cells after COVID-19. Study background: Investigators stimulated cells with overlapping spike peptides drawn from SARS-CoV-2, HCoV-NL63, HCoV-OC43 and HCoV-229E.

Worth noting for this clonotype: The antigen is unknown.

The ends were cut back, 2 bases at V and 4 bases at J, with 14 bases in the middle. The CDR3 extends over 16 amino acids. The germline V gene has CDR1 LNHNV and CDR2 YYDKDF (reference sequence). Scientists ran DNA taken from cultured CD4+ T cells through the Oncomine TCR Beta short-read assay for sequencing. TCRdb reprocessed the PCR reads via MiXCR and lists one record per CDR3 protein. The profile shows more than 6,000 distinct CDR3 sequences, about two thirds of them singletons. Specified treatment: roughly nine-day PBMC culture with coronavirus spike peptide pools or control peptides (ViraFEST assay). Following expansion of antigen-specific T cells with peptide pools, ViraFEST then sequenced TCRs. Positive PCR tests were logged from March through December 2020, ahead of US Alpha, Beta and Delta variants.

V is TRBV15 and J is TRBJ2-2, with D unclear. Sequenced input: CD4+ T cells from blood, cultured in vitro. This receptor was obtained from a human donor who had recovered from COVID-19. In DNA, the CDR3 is TGTGCCACCAGCAGACTCATGGGCAGCCTCACCGGGGAGCTGTTTTTT. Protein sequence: CATSRLMGSLTGELFF.